This T cell receptor (beta chain) came from a study of blood T cell repertoires in COVID-19. Overall study context: Italy, Spain and the United States were the sources of the convalescent and acute COVID-19 samples. The cDNA or gDNA used as material had been derived from T cells, B-cell-depleted T cells, or PBMCs.

This CDR3 is built from 18 residues. V lost 1 base, J lost 7 bases, and 20 bases lay in between. Germline-derived CDR1 and CDR2 are KGHSH and LQKENI. As handled by the study authors: Amplified reference gene primers provided the basis for estimating nucleated cell counts. Measured with immunoSEQ multiplex PCR; TCRdb has only the in-frame clones, and not every one. V, J and clone size derive from that table, while D and trimming were established from the DNA sequence. This repertoire shows some 130,000 clones, around 88% found once; its top ten account for around a tenth. Material for sequencing was peripheral blood. The TCR was taken from a man in his forties or fifties with acute or convalescent COVID-19. This chain joins TRBV18 and TRBJ1-6; D is perhaps TRBD1 (5 bases). The CDR3 reads CASSPLPLTESRNSPLHF. In DNA form, the CDR3 reads TGTGCCAGCTCACCACTCCCGTTGACAGAGTCTAGGAATTCACCCCTCCACTTT.